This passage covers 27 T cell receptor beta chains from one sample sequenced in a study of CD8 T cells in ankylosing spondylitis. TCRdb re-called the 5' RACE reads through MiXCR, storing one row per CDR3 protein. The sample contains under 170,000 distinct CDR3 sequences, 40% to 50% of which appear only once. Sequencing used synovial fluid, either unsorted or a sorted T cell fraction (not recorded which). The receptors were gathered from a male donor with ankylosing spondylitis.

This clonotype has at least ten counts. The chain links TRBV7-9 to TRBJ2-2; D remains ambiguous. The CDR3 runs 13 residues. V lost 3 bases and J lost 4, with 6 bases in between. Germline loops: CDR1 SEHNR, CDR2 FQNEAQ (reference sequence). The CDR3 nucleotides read TGTGCCAGCAGCTTTTCGGTCACCGGGGAGCTGTTTTTT. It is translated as CASSFSVTGELFF.

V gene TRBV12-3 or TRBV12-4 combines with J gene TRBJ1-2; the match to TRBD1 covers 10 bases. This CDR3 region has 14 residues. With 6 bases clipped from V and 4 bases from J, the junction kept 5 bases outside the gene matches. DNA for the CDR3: TGTGCCAGCAGCCCTGGGACAGGGGTCTATGGCTACACCTTC. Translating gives CASSPGTGVYGYTF.

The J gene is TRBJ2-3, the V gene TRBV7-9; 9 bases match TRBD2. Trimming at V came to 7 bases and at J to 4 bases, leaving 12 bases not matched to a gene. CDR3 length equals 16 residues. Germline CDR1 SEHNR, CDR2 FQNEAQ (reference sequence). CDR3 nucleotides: TGTGCCAGCACCACAGTAGGAGCGGGGGGAGCAGATACGCAGTATTTT. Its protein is CASTTVGAGGADTQYF.

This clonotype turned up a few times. CDR3 loop: CASSQGTGYSYEQYF. In DNA, the CDR3 is TGTGCCAGCAGCCAAGGGACAGGGTACTCCTACGAGCAGTACTTC. The V and J genes are TRBV3-1 and TRBJ2-7; 8 bases map to TRBD1. Unmatched junction bases numbered 2, after V lost 1 base and J lost 0 bases. Germline CDR1 is LGHDT and CDR2 is YNNKEL (reference sequence). CDR3 length: 15 amino acids.

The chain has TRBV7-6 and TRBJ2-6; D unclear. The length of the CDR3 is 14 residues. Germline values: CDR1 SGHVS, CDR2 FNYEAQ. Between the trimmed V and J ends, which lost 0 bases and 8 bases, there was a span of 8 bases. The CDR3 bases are TGTGCCAGCAGCTTAGCAGCGTACACCAACGTCCTGACTTTC. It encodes CASSLAAYTNVLTF.

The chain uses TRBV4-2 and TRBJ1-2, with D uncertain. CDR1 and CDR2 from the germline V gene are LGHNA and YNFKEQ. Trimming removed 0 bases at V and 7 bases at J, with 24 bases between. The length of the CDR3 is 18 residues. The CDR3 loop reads CASSQEWALGYPASGYTF. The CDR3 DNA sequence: TGTGCCAGCAGCCAAGAATGGGCGTTGGGGTATCCGGCATCTGGCTACACCTTC.

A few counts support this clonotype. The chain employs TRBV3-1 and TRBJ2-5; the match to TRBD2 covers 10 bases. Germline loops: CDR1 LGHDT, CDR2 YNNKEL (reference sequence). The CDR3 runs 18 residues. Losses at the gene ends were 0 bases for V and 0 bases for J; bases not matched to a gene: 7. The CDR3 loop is CASSQEWLAGEYQETQYF. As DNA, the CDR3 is TGTGCCAGCAGCCAAGAGTGGCTAGCGGGAGAGTACCAAGAGACCCAGTACTTC.

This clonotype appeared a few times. CDR3 DNA sequence: TGTGCCAGCGTCGCCCTGAACACTGAAGCTTTCTTT. Its protein product is CASVALNTEAFF. The chain combines TRBV12-3 or TRBV12-4 with TRBJ1-1; no reliable D call. The CDR3 extends over 12 amino acids. The V gene lost 8 bases and the J gene lost 0 bases, with 7 bases spanning the gap.

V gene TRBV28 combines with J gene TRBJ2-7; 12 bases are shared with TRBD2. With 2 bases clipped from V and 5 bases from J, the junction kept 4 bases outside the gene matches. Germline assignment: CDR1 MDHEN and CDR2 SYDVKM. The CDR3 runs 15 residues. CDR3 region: CASSLPLAGGNEQYF. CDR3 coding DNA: TGTGCCAGCAGTTTACCGCTAGCGGGAGGGAACGAGCAGTACTTC.

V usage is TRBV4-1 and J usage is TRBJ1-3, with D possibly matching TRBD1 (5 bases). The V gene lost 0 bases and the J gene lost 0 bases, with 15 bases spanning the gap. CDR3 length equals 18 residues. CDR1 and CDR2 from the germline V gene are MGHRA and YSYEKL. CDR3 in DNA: TGCGCCAGCAGCCAAGATGGGTATGACAGACACTCTGGAAACACCATATATTTT. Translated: CASSQDGYDRHSGNTIYF.

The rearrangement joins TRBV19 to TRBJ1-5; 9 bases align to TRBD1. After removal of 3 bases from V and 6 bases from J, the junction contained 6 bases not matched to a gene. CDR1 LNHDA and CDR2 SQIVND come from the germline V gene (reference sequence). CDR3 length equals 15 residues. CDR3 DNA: TGTGCCAGTAGTATCCCCGGGACAGGGTTTCAGCCCCAGCATTTT. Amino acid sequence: CASSIPGTGFQPQHF.

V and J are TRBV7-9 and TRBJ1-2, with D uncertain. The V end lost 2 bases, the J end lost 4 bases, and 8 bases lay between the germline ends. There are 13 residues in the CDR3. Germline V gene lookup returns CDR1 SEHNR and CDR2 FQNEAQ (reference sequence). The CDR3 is CASSLLRAYGYTF. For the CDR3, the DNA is TGTGCCAGCAGCTTACTACGGGCCTATGGCTACACCTTC.

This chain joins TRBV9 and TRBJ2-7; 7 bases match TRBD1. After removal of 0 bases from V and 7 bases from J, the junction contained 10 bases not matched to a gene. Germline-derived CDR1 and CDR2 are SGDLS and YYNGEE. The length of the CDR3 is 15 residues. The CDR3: CASSVGVTGTVEQYF. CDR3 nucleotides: TGTGCCAGCAGCGTAGGAGTGACAGGGACCGTGGAGCAGTACTTC.

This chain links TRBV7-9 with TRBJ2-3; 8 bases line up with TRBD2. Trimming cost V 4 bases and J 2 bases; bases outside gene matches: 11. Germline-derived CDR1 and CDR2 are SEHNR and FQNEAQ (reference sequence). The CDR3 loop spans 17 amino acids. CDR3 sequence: CASSSHYSGIHTDTQYF. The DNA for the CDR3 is TGTGCCAGCAGCTCCCATTATAGCGGGATCCACACAGATACGCAGTATTTT. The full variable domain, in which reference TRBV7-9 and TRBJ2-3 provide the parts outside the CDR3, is DTGVSQNPRHKITKRGQNVTFRCDPISEHNRLYWYRQTLGQGPEFLTYFQNEAQLEKSRLLSDRFSAERPKGSFSTLEIQRTEQGDSAMYLCASSSHYSGIHTDTQYFGPGTRLTVL.

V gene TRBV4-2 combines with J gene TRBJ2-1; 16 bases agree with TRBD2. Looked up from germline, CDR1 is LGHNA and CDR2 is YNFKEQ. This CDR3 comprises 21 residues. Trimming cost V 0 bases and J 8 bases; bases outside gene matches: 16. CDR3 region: CASSQEPGVGLAGGENHEQFF. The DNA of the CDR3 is TGTGCCAGCAGCCAAGAGCCGGGCGTGGGACTAGCGGGAGGGGAGAACCATGAGCAGTTCTTC.

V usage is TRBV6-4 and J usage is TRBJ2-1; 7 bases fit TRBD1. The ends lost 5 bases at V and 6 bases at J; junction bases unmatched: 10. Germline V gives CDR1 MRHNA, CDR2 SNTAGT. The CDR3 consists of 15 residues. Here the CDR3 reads CASSPTGDIPNEQFF. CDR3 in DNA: TGTGCCAGCAGTCCTACAGGGGATATTCCCAATGAGCAGTTCTTC.

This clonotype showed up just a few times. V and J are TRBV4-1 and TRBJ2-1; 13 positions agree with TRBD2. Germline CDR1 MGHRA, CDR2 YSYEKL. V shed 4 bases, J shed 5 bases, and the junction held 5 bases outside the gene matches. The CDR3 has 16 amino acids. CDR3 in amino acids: CASSLWTSGSNNEQFF. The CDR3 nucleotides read TGCGCCAGCAGCCTATGGACTAGCGGGAGCAACAATGAGCAGTTCTTC.

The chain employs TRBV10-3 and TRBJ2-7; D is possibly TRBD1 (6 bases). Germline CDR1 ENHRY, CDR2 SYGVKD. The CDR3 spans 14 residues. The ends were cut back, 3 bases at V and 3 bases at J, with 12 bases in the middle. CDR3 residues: CAISDWGHHYEQYF. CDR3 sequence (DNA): TGTGCCATCAGTGACTGGGGACACCACTACGAGCAGTACTTC.

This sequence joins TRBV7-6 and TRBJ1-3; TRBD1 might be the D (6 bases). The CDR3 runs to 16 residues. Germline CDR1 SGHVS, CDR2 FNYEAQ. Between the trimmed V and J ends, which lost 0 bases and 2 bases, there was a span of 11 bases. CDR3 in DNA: TGTGCCAGCAGCTTAGCTGTAGGACAGACTGGAAACACCATATATTTT. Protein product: CASSLAVGQTGNTIYF.

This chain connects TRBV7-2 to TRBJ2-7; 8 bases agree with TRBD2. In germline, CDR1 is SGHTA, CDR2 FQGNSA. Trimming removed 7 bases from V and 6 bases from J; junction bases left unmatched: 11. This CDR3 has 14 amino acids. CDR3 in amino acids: CASTPWTSPSEQYF. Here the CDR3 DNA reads TGTGCCAGCACCCCTTGGACTAGCCCCAGCGAGCAGTACTTC.

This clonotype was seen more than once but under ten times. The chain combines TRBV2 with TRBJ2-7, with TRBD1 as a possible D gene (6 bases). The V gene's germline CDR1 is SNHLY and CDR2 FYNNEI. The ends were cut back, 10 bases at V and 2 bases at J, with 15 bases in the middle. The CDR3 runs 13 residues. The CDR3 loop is CATTGHYAYEQYF. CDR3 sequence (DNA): TGTGCCACCACGGGACACTATGCCTACGAGCAGTACTTC.

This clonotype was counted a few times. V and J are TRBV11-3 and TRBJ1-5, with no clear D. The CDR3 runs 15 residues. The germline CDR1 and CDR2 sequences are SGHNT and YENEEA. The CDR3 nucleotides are TGTGCAGGACCGGGCATTTTCTGCCGCAATCAGCCCCAGCATTTT. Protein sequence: CAGPGIFCRNQPQHF.

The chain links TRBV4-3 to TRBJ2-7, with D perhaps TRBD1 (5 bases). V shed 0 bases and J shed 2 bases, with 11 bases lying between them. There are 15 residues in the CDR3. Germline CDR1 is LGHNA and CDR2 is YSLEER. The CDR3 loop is CASSQDLTGTYEQYF. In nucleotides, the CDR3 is TGCGCCAGCAGCCAAGATCTAACAGGTACCTACGAGCAGTACTTC.

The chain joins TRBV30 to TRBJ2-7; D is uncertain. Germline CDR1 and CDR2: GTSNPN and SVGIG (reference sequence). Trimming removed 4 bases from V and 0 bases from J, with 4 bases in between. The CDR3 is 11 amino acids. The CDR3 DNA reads TGTGCCTGGACCAACTCCTACGAGCAGTACTTC. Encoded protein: CAWTNSYEQYF.

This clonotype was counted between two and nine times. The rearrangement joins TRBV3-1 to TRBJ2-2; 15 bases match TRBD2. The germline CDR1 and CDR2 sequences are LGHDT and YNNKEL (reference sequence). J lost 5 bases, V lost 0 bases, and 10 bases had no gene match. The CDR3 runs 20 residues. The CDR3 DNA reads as TGTGCCAGCAGCCAAGATAGGGGACTAGCGGGAGGATCGGAGACCGGGGAGCTGTTTTTT. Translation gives CASSQDRGLAGGSETGELFF.

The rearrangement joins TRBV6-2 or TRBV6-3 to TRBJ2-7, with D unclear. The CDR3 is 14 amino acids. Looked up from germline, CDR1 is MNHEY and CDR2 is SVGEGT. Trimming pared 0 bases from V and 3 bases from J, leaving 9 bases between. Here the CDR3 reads CASSYSRGDYEQYF. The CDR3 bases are TGTGCCAGCAGTTACTCCCGAGGAGACTACGAGCAGTACTTC.

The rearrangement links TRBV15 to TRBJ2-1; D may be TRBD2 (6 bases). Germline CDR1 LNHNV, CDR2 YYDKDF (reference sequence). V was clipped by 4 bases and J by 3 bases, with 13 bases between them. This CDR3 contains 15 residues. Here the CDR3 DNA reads TGTGCCACCAGCATGAGATGGGGGGTCTACAATGAGCAGTTCTTC. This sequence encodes CATSMRWGVYNEQFF.